This T cell receptor (beta chain) was sequenced in a study of T cells after yellow fever vaccination. CDR1 KGHSH and CDR2 LQKENI come from the germline V gene. The CDR3 consists of 13 residues. With 5 bases removed from V and 0 bases from J, the gap between germline ends came to 8 bases. TCR cDNA, made by 5'RACE template switching, carried an added universal primer site and UMIs. From the 5' RACE reads, TCRdb called clonotypes with MiXCR, one entry per CDR3 protein. The sample records hundreds of thousands of distinct CDR3 sequences, approximately 15% being singletons. Study-level results: There was a possibility that FACS-sorted repertoires contained abundant clonotypes contaminating from the bulk population. Reappearance after the booster was seen for most primary-vaccination clones, at about 95% CD4 and roughly 90% CD8. There was a small share of clonotypes that showed up in both the CD4 and CD8 compartments.

This clonotype was found a few times. Its antigen is unknown. Sequences were derived from PBMCs, sampled on the day of the yellow fever booster vaccination. The rearrangement joins TRBV18 to TRBJ2-7; perhaps TRBD1 as D (6 bases). This receptor was taken from a man in his thirties or forties who received the YFV17D yellow fever vaccine. CDR3 bases: TGTGCCAGCTCAACAGGGAACTCCTACGAGCAGTACTTC. Residues: CASSTGNSYEQYF.